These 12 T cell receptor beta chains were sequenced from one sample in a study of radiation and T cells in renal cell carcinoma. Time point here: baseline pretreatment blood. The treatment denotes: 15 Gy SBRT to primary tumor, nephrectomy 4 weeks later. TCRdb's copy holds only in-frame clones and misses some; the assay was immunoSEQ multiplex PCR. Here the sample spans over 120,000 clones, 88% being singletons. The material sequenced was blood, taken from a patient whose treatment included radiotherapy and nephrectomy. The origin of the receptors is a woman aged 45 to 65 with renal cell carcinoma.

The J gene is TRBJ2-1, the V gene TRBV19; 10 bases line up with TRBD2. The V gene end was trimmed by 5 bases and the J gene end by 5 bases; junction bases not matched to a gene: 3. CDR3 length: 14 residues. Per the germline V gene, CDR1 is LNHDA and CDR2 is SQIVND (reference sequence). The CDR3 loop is CASSPSGGHNEQFF. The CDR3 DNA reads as TGTGCCAGTAGTCCTAGCGGGGGACACAATGAGCAGTTCTTC.

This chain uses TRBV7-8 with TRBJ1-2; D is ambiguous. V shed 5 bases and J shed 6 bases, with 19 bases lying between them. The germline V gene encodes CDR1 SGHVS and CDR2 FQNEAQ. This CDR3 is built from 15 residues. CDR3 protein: CASSLVPIPGNGYTF. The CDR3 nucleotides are TGTGCCAGCAGCCTTGTGCCTATCCCAGGAAATGGCTACACCTTC. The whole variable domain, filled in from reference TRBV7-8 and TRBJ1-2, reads GAGVSQSPRYKVAKRGQDVALRCDPISGHVSLFWYQQALGQGPEFLTYFQNEAQLDKSGLPSDRFFAERPEGSVSTLKIQRTQQEDSAVYLCASSLVPIPGNGYTFGSGTRLTVV.

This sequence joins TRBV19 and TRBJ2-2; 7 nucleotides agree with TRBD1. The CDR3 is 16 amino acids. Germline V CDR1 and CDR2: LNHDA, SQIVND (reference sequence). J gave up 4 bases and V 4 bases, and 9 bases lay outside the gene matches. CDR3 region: CASSRPGQIITGELFF. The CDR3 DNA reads TGTGCCAGTAGTAGACCGGGACAGATAATCACCGGGGAGCTGTTTTTT.

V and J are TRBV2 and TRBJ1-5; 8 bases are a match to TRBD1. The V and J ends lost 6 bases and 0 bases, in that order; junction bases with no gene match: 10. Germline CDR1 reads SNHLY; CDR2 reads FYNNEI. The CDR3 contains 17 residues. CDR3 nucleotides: TGTGCCAGCAGCTCTCCTGGGACAGGTTATAGCAATCAGCCCCAGCATTTT. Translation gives CASSSPGTGYSNQPQHF.

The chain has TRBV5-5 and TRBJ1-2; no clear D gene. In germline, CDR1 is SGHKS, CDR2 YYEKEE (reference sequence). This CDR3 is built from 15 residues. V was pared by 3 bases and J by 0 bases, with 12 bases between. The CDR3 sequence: CASSSAPQANYGYTF. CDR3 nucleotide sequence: TGTGCCAGCAGCTCGGCCCCCCAAGCTAACTATGGCTACACCTTC.

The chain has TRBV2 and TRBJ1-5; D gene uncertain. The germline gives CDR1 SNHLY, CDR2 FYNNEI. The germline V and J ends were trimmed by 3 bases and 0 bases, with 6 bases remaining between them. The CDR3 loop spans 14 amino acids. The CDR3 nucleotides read TGTGCCAGCAGTGACAGTCATAGCAATCAGCCCCAGCATTTT. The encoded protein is CASSDSHSNQPQHF.

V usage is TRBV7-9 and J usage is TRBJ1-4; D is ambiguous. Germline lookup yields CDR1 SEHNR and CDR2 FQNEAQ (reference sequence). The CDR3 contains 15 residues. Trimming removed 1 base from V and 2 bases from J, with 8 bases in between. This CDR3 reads CASSLVGGTNEKLFF. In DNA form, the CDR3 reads TGTGCCAGCAGCTTAGTGGGTGGTACTAATGAAAAACTGTTTTTT.

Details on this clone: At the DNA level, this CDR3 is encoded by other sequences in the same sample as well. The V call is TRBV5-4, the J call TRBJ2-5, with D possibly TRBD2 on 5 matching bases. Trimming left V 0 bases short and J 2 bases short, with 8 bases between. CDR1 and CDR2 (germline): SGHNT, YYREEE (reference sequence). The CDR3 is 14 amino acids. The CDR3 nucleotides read TGTGCCAGCAGCTTGGCGGGAATTCAAGAGACCCAGTACTTC. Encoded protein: CASSLAGIQETQYF.

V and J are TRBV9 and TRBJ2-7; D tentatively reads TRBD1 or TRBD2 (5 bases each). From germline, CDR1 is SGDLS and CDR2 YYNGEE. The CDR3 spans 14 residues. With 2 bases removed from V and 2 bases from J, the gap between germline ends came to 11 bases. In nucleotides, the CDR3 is TGTGCCAGCAGCGTTGGGACGTCTACCTACGAGCAGTACTTC. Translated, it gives CASSVGTSTYEQYF.

The CDR3 here is CASSSDRGNNQPQHF. For the CDR3, the DNA is TGTGCCAGCAGTTCTGACAGGGGGAACAATCAGCCCCAGCATTTT. The rearrangement joins TRBV6-5 to TRBJ1-5; 9 bases fit TRBD1. Looked up from germline, CDR1 is MNHEY and CDR2 is SVGAGI. CDR3 length: 15 amino acids. Trimming at V came to 4 bases and at J to 3 bases, leaving 4 bases not matched to a gene.

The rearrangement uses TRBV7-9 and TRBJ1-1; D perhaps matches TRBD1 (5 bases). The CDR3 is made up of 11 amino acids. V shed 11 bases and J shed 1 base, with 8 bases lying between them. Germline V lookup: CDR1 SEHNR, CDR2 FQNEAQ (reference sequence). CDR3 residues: CAGGSNTEAFF. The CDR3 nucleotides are TGTGCCGGGGGGTCGAACACTGAAGCTTTCTTT.

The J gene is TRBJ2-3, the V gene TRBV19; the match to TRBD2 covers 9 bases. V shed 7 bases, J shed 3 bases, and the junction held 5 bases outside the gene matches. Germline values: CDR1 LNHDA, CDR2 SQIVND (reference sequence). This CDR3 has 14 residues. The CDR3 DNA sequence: TGTGCCAGTAAATCCAGCGGGGGGACAGATACGCAGTATTTT. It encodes CASKSSGGTDTQYF.